This T cell receptor beta chain was identified in a study of blood T cell repertoires in COVID-19. As for the study in general: Collection of acute and convalescent COVID-19 samples took place in the United States, Italy and Spain. PBMCs, B-cell-depleted T cells, or T cells were the source of the cDNA or gDNA that made up the material.

J was trimmed by 2 bases and V by 3 bases; bases with no gene match: 4. The CDR3 has 14 residues. The germline V gene has CDR1 SGHRS and CDR2 YFSETQ. Per the original methods: Researchers report that nucleated cell counts were estimated from reference gene primer amplification. Data came from immunoSEQ multiplex PCR; TCRdb stores just in-frame clones and leaves some out. From that table come the V and J calls and clone size; the DNA was used to work out D and trimming. The data hold tens of thousands of clones, with roughly 90% observed a single time. The gene calls are TRBV5-1 and TRBJ1-2; 7 nucleotides match TRBD1. This TCR was sampled from a human donor with active COVID-19. The donor label of this sample is uncertain. The specimen sequenced was peripheral blood. The CDR3 bases are TGCGCCAGCAGCTCCGAGACAGGGAACTATGGCTACACCTTC. Amino acids: CASSSETGNYGYTF.